A selection of T cell receptor beta chains follows, all from one sample in a study of cytomegalovirus exposure and HLA in healthy donors. Profiling relied on immunoSEQ multiplex PCR, and the TCRdb table lists in-frame clones only, not all of them. The table includes some 98,000 clones, about 88% detected once. The sample comprised PBMCs. These receptors all stem from a man in his late teens or twenties in good health and CMV-seropositive. The CDR3 runs from the conserved cysteine through the conserved F or W. The D gene is left open where the match is weak. Clone size is not always given. Where it is, it says once, few, many or a class for expanded clones.

d_call: -; j_call: TRBJ2-2; clone_size: few; v_call: TRBV2; cdr3_nt: TGTGCCAGCACGTGGAGTGCGAACACCGGGGAGCTGTTTTTT; cdr3_aa: CASTWSANTGELFF
d_call: TRBD2; j_call: TRBJ2-5; clone_size: -; v_call: TRBV9; cdr3_nt: TGTGCCAGCAGCGTTGAGGGGACTAGCGCGCAAGAGACCCAGTACTTC; cdr3_aa: CASSVEGTSAQETQYF
d_call: -; j_call: TRBJ2-7; clone_size: -; v_call: TRBV15; cdr3_nt: TGTGCCACCAGCAGACCCAACCGGGACGAGCAGTACTTC; cdr3_aa: CATSRPNRDEQYF
d_call: TRBD1; j_call: TRBJ1-2; clone_size: -; v_call: TRBV5-6; cdr3_nt: TGTGCCAGCAGCTTGAACAGGGGGTATAATAGTGGCTACACCTTC; cdr3_aa: CASSLNRGYNSGYTF
d_call: TRBD1; j_call: TRBJ1-1; clone_size: -; v_call: TRBV19; cdr3_nt: TGTGCCAGTAGCATTACGGGACAGGCGAACACTGAAGCTTTCTTT; cdr3_aa: CASSITGQANTEAFF
d_call: TRBD1; j_call: TRBJ2-5; clone_size: -; v_call: TRBV7-7; cdr3_nt: TGTGCCAGCAGCTTAGGTGTGCCGGACAGGGGAAGGTTAAGCCAAGAGACCCAGTACTTC; cdr3_aa: CASSLGVPDRGRLSQETQYF
d_call: TRBD2; j_call: TRBJ2-1; clone_size: -; v_call: TRBV7-6; cdr3_nt: TGTGCCAGCAGCATCGCAGCGGGGGCGACCTACAATGAGCAGTTCTTC; cdr3_aa: CASSIAAGATYNEQFF
d_call: TRBD1; j_call: TRBJ2-7; clone_size: -; v_call: TRBV5-4; cdr3_nt: TGTGCCAGCAGCCAAACGGACAGGCAGGGGTTTAGGGAGCAGTACTTC; cdr3_aa: CASSQTDRQGFREQYF
d_call: TRBD1; j_call: TRBJ2-5; clone_size: -; v_call: TRBV6-5; cdr3_nt: TGTGCCAGCAGTCCAACCCGACAGGGGGCAAAGACCCAGTACTTC; cdr3_aa: CASSPTRQGAKTQYF
d_call: -; j_call: TRBJ2-5; clone_size: few; v_call: TRBV11-3; cdr3_nt: TGTGCCAGCAGCTTAGATAGAGAGACCCAGTACTTC; cdr3_aa: CASSLDRETQYF
d_call: -; j_call: TRBJ1-3; clone_size: -; v_call: TRBV7-3; cdr3_nt: TGTGCCAGCAGCTCCCAGACTAATCGTTGGGGTTCTGGAAACACCATATATTTT; cdr3_aa: CASSSQTNRWGSGNTIYF
d_call: TRBD2; j_call: TRBJ2-6; clone_size: -; v_call: TRBV5-1; cdr3_nt: TGCGCCAGCAGGCTAGCGGGAGCTGTGGGGGCCAACGTCCTGACTTTC; cdr3_aa: CASRLAGAVGANVLTF
d_call: TRBD1; j_call: TRBJ2-7; clone_size: -; v_call: TRBV15; cdr3_nt: TGTGCCACCAGCTCAAGACAGGGCCTACCGCAGTACTTC; cdr3_aa: CATSSRQGLPQYF
d_call: TRBD2; j_call: TRBJ2-5; clone_size: -; v_call: TRBV5-6; cdr3_nt: TGTGCCAGCAGCTTGGAAGCGGGAGTCCAAGAGACCCAGTACTTC; cdr3_aa: CASSLEAGVQETQYF
d_call: TRBD2; j_call: TRBJ2-3; clone_size: -; v_call: TRBV5-1; cdr3_nt: TGCGCCAGCACTGGCGGGACGGGGGGTGATACGCAGTATTTT; cdr3_aa: CASTGGTGGDTQYF
d_call: TRBD1; j_call: TRBJ2-7; clone_size: few; v_call: TRBV7-8; cdr3_nt: TGTGCCAGCAGCTTAGCAAGGACAGGAACCTACGAGCAGTACTTC; cdr3_aa: CASSLARTGTYEQYF
d_call: TRBD1; j_call: TRBJ2-7; clone_size: -; v_call: TRBV5-1; cdr3_nt: TGCGCCAGCAGCTTGGGTATCTGGACAGGGGTTGGGGAGCAGTACTTC; cdr3_aa: CASSLGIWTGVGEQYF
d_call: -; j_call: TRBJ2-7; clone_size: -; v_call: TRBV28; cdr3_nt: TGTGCCAGCAGTTGGGGTGGTCTAGCGACGTACGAGCAGTACTTC; cdr3_aa: CASSWGGLATYEQYF
d_call: -; j_call: TRBJ2-3; clone_size: -; v_call: TRBV6-5; cdr3_nt: TGTGCCAGCAGTGCCTCGGGGGGCTCAGATACGCAGTATTTT; cdr3_aa: CASSASGGSDTQYF
d_call: -; j_call: TRBJ2-7; clone_size: -; v_call: TRBV6-1; cdr3_nt: TGTGCCAGCAGTCTAACCTACGAGCAGTACTTC; cdr3_aa: CASSLTYEQYF
d_call: TRBD2; j_call: TRBJ2-7; clone_size: -; v_call: TRBV11-2; cdr3_nt: TGTGCCAGCAGCCCCGGGGTAGCGGGGTCCTACGAGCAGTACTTC; cdr3_aa: CASSPGVAGSYEQYF
d_call: -; j_call: TRBJ2-3; clone_size: -; v_call: TRBV27; cdr3_nt: TGTGCCAGCAGTAAACAGACAGCCACAGATACGCAGTATTTT; cdr3_aa: CASSKQTATDTQYF
d_call: TRBD2; j_call: TRBJ2-4; clone_size: -; v_call: TRBV28; cdr3_nt: TGTGCCAGCAGTTTACCCCTAGCGGGAGTTAGCATTCAGTACTTC; cdr3_aa: CASSLPLAGVSIQYF
d_call: TRBD2; j_call: TRBJ2-5; clone_size: -; v_call: TRBV5-6; cdr3_nt: TGTGCCAGCAGCTTCGGCGGGGGGCCCCAAGAGACCCAGTACTTC; cdr3_aa: CASSFGGGPQETQYF
d_call: TRBD2; j_call: TRBJ2-3; clone_size: -; v_call: TRBV7-2; cdr3_nt: TGTGCCAGCAGCTCGTCTCCGGGGGGGCGGGCAGATACGCAGTATTTT; cdr3_aa: CASSSSPGGRADTQYF
d_call: TRBD1; j_call: TRBJ2-1; clone_size: -; v_call: TRBV4-3; cdr3_nt: TGCGCCAGCAGCCAGCTGAGGACAGGCTATGGCGATGAGCAGTTCTTC; cdr3_aa: CASSQLRTGYGDEQFF
d_call: -; j_call: TRBJ1-2; clone_size: -; v_call: TRBV6-5; cdr3_nt: TGTGCCAGCAGAGTCTCGGGCTATGGCTACACCTTC; cdr3_aa: CASRVSGYGYTF
d_call: TRBD1; j_call: TRBJ1-5; clone_size: -; v_call: TRBV6-5; cdr3_nt: TGTGCCAGCAGCCCGACAGGGTATAGCAATCAGCCCCAGCATTTT; cdr3_aa: CASSPTGYSNQPQHF
d_call: TRBD2; j_call: TRBJ2-1; clone_size: -; v_call: TRBV4-2; cdr3_nt: TGTGCCAGCAGCCAAGGGCGGGGGGGCAGCAATGAGCAGTTCTTC; cdr3_aa: CASSQGRGGSNEQFF
d_call: TRBD1; j_call: TRBJ1-2; clone_size: -; v_call: TRBV7-2; cdr3_nt: TGTGCCAGCAGCTCGTACCTGACAGGGGGCCATTATGGCTACACCTTC; cdr3_aa: CASSSYLTGGHYGYTF
d_call: -; j_call: TRBJ2-1; clone_size: -; v_call: TRBV7-2; cdr3_nt: TGTGCCAGCAGCTTAGTCTCTAGCGGAGGGGGGAAGCAGTTCTTC; cdr3_aa: CASSLVSSGGGKQFF
d_call: -; j_call: TRBJ2-2; clone_size: -; v_call: TRBV7-2; cdr3_nt: TGTGCCAGCAGCTTTACAGGGAGGAACACCGGGGAGCTGTTTTTT; cdr3_aa: CASSFTGRNTGELFF
d_call: TRBD2; j_call: TRBJ2-7; clone_size: -; v_call: TRBV5-1; cdr3_nt: TGCGCCAGCAGCTTGGTCCGGACTAGCGTCGACGAGCAGTACTTC; cdr3_aa: CASSLVRTSVDEQYF
d_call: -; j_call: TRBJ1-4; clone_size: -; v_call: TRBV25-1; cdr3_nt: TGTGCCAGCAGTGAATCCCTAGGCAGGGGTTCGGTTTATGAAAAACTGTTTTTT; cdr3_aa: CASSESLGRGSVYEKLFF
d_call: TRBD1; j_call: TRBJ1-5; clone_size: -; v_call: TRBV7-6; cdr3_nt: TGTGCCAGCAGCCTCCGACAGGGCAGGGGTCAGCCCCAGCATTTT; cdr3_aa: CASSLRQGRGQPQHF
d_call: -; j_call: TRBJ2-5; clone_size: -; v_call: TRBV5-4; cdr3_nt: TGTGCCAGCAGGAGTCAAACTAGACAAGAGACCCAGTACTTC; cdr3_aa: CASRSQTRQETQYF
d_call: -; j_call: TRBJ2-3; clone_size: few; v_call: TRBV28; cdr3_nt: TGTGCCAGCAGTTTCCTAAGCGGGACAGATACGCAGTATTTT; cdr3_aa: CASSFLSGTDTQYF
d_call: TRBD1; j_call: TRBJ2-7; clone_size: -; v_call: TRBV6-5; cdr3_nt: TGTGCCAGTAGGACAGGGGGATACGAGCAGTACTTC; cdr3_aa: CASRTGGYEQYF
d_call: TRBD2; j_call: TRBJ2-5; clone_size: -; v_call: TRBV5-1; cdr3_nt: TGCGCCAGCAGCCTCCCACTAGCGGGAGTAGCTGAGACCCAGTACTTC; cdr3_aa: CASSLPLAGVAETQYF
d_call: -; j_call: TRBJ1-1; clone_size: -; v_call: TRBV4-3; cdr3_nt: TGCGCCAGCAGCCAAGATTGGCAGGGGATTCGTTTCACTGAAGCTTTCTTT; cdr3_aa: CASSQDWQGIRFTEAFF
d_call: TRBD1; j_call: TRBJ1-5; clone_size: -; v_call: TRBV5-1; cdr3_nt: TGCGCCAGCAGCCAATACCCAGGGGGTGGGGATCAGCCCCAGCATTTT; cdr3_aa: CASSQYPGGGDQPQHF
d_call: -; j_call: TRBJ1-4; clone_size: once; v_call: TRBV6-6; cdr3_nt: TGTGCCAGCACCTCCAACACGGGGAGCGCAAAACTGTTTTTT; cdr3_aa: CASTSNTGSAKLFF